One sample yielded the 17 T cell receptor beta chains listed below, sequenced in a study of beta chain features in type 1 diabetes (dated by TCRdb to the late 2010s). The study at large found these results: In all four CD4+ subsets, TCRB CDR3 length was moderately but significantly shorter in type 1 diabetes patients.

Library preparation was by the immunoSEQ multiplex PCR assay. The entire isolated RNA was reverse transcribed using the High Capacity cDNA Reverse Transcription Kit, and thus expressed TCRB transcripts were sequenced. TCRdb took over this immuneACCESS table, retaining in-frame rearrangements with V and J assigned. Such tables are incomplete; in checked studies, under half of the missing clones stem from an unresolved V gene, and the remainder is unexplained. This sample lists over 650,000 clones; about 14% were detected once. The ten largest clones take up 0.035% to 0.04% of the sample. These TCRs' antigens remain unknown. Sequenced input: naive CD4+ T cells from blood. The cell subset or site label, as the study defines it: true naive CD4+ T cells. The source of these receptors is a man between 18 and 35 years old with type 1 diabetes.

Concerning this clone itself: One end of the junction does not line up with germline, which may come from a read error. The genes are TRBV7-7 and TRBJ2-7, with D perhaps assigned TRBD1 or TRBD2 (5 bases each). Germline V gene data show CDR1 as SSHAT and CDR2 as FNYEAQ (reference sequence). CDR3 length: 14 residues. The CDR3: CASSLHGTSDEQYF. The DNA for the CDR3 is TGTGCTAGCAGCTTACACGGGACGTCGGACGAGCAGTACTTC.

The V call is TRBV15, the J call TRBJ2-7; D call uncertain. V shed 0 bases and J shed 6 bases, with 9 bases lying between them. CDR3 size: 13 residues. Germline assignment: CDR1 LNHNV and CDR2 YYDKDF (reference sequence). The CDR3 loop is CATSREKVVEQYF. The CDR3 coding sequence is TGTGCCACCAGCAGAGAAAAGGTCGTCGAGCAGTACTTC.

V is TRBV12-5 and J is TRBJ2-6; no clear D gene. Trimming pared 5 bases from V and 0 bases from J, leaving 14 bases between. The CDR3 covers 17 residues. Germline values: CDR1 LGHNT, CDR2 FRNRAP. The CDR3 nucleotides are TGTGCTAGTGGTCCACGTCTACCCAGCTCTGGGGCCAACGTCCTGACTTTC. This gives the protein CASGPRLPSSGANVLTF.

There are a few counts of this clone. V and J are TRBV30 and TRBJ2-5; 8 nucleotides match TRBD2. The CDR3 totals 15 residues. In germline, CDR1 is GTSNPN, CDR2 SVGIG (reference sequence). J gave up 7 bases and V 1 base, and 11 bases lay outside the gene matches. The CDR3 here is CAWSGTSGPHATQYF. The DNA for the CDR3 is TGTGCCTGGAGTGGAACTAGCGGCCCCCACGCGACCCAGTACTTC.

The chain has TRBV2 and TRBJ2-7; 12 bases align to TRBD1. J gave up 6 bases and V 2 bases, and 5 bases lay outside the gene matches. The germline gives CDR1 SNHLY, CDR2 FYNNEI. The length of the CDR3 is 15 residues. Here the CDR3 reads CASSEQGQGAGEQYF. The CDR3 bases are TGTGCCAGCAGTGAACAGGGACAGGGGGCGGGCGAGCAGTACTTC.

The V call is TRBV4-2, the J call TRBJ1-5, with 8 positions matching TRBD1. The CDR3 is made up of 16 amino acids. The V segment lost 1 base and the J segment 3 bases; nucleotides outside the gene matches: 5. The V gene's germline CDR1 is LGHNA and CDR2 YNFKEQ. CDR3 in DNA: TGTGCCAGCAGCCAAGGGGCGACAGGGGCCAATCAGCCCCAGCATTTT. Its protein product is CASSQGATGANQPQHF.

Comments on this clone: At one end the junction does not follow the germline gene, possibly because of a read error. This rearrangement joins TRBV25-1 to TRBJ2-7, with D uncertain. This CDR3 is built from 11 residues. CDR1 and CDR2 (germline): MGHDK, SYGVNS. The CDR3 region has the DNA TGTGCCAGCAGTCACCACACGGGCCTCTTATTC. It codes for CASSHHTGLLF.

The chain has TRBV9 and TRBJ1-1, with 7 nucleotides matching TRBD1. This CDR3 region has 15 residues. V shed 6 bases and J 4 bases; nucleotides not matched to a gene: 12. Germline V gene data show CDR1 as SGDLS and CDR2 as YYNGEE. The CDR3, as DNA: TGTGCCAGCAACGCACAGGGGCAGGGGACCACTGAAGCTTTCTTT. Its translation is CASNAQGQGTTEAFF.

This clone was recorded a few times. CDR3 bases: TGTGCCTGGAGTTTCACAGGGACTCAGCCCCAGCATTTT. Translation: CAWSFTGTQPQHF. V is TRBV30 and J is TRBJ1-5, with D perhaps matching TRBD1 (6 bases). V lost 2 bases to trimming and J lost 6 bases, with 11 bases between them. The CDR3 totals 13 residues. Germline V gene lookup returns CDR1 GTSNPN and CDR2 SVGIG (reference sequence). Full variable domain (rest looked up from reference TRBV30 and TRBJ1-5): SQTIHQWPATLVQPVGSPLSLECTVEGTSNPNLYWYRQAAGRGLQLLFYSVGIGQISSEVPQNLSASRPQDRQFILSSKKLLLSDSGFYLCAWSFTGTQPQHFGDGTRLSIL.

This clone was detected once. The chain joins TRBV14 to TRBJ2-7; tentative D call: TRBD2 (6 bases). V shed 0 bases and J shed 6 bases, with 15 bases lying between them. In germline, CDR1 is SGHDN, CDR2 FVKESK. The CDR3 totals 15 residues. This CDR3 reads CASSQERREEGEQYF. In nucleotides, the CDR3 is TGTGCCAGCAGCCAAGAAAGGAGGGAGGAGGGCGAGCAGTACTTC.

V gene TRBV9 combines with J gene TRBJ1-2, with D possibly matching TRBD1 (6 bases). Trimming took 4 bases from V and 9 from J, leaving 19 bases between them. The CDR3 covers 14 residues. CDR1 SGDLS and CDR2 YYNGEE come from the germline V gene. In nucleotides, the CDR3 is TGTGCCAGCAGCCCCCGTTTAGCGACAGGAAGCTACACCTTC. It yields the protein CASSPRLATGSYTF.

This rearrangement joins TRBV29-1 to TRBJ1-3, with unresolved D. Trimming removed 4 bases at V and 2 bases at J, with 12 bases between. CDR1 SQVTM and CDR2 ANQGSEA come from the germline V gene. CDR3 length equals 14 residues. DNA of the CDR3: TGCAGCGTTGGGTGGTCAGGTGCTGGAAACACCATATATTTT. Its protein product is CSVGWSGAGNTIYF.

The chain uses TRBV2 and TRBJ1-1; D unclear. The ends were cut back, 8 bases at V and 6 bases at J, with 22 bases in the middle. The CDR3 spans 15 residues. CDR1 SNHLY and CDR2 FYNNEI come from the germline V gene. CDR3: CASRAGIKGRSEAFF. CDR3 nucleotides: TGTGCCAGCCGCGCAGGCATTAAAGGGCGTTCTGAAGCTTTCTTT.

The genes are TRBV10-3 and TRBJ2-1; no definite D call. V dropped 0 bases and J dropped 13 bases, with 7 bases sitting between them. The CDR3 loop spans 11 amino acids. The germline CDR1 and CDR2 sequences are ENHRY and SYGVKD. The CDR3 is CAISESTPQFF. CDR3 nucleotides: TGTGCCATCAGTGAGTCCACTCCCCAGTTCTTC.

The chain has TRBV2 and TRBJ1-2; no definite D call. The germline CDR1 and CDR2 sequences are SNHLY and FYNNEI. CDR3 size: 11 residues. V was cut by 5 bases and J by 3 bases, with 4 bases left in between. The CDR3 sequence: CASSLDYGYTF. CDR3 DNA sequence: TGTGCCAGCAGTCTAGACTATGGCTACACCTTC.

The chain couples TRBV6-6 to TRBJ1-2; D remains unclear. The CDR3 runs to 13 residues. CDR1 is MNHNY, CDR2 SVGAGI, per germline (reference sequence). V dropped 6 bases and J dropped 4 bases, with 12 bases sitting between them. The DNA for the CDR3 is TGTGCCAGCAGGGTCCCTATATCCTATGGCTACACCTTC. Translation: CASRVPISYGYTF.

The chain has TRBV6-5 and TRBJ1-4; D might be TRBD1 (5 bases). From germline, CDR1 is MNHEY and CDR2 SVGAGI. This CDR3 region has 13 residues. With 0 bases removed from V and 7 bases from J, the gap between germline ends came to 6 bases. CDR3 amino acids: CASSYSTAEKLFF. The DNA for the CDR3 is TGTGCCAGCAGTTACTCGACAGCTGAAAAACTGTTTTTT.